Listed below are T cell receptor beta chains from one sample, sequenced in a study of long-term antiretroviral therapy in people with HIV. This table comes from immunoSEQ multiplex PCR, and its TCRdb copy is limited to in-frame clones, with some not included. The sample carries more than 20,000 clones, about 92% recorded once. Sequenced here: unsorted PBMCs, sampled 4.4 years after starting antiretroviral therapy. The receptors were sampled from a woman between 50 and 59 years old with HIV. The CDR3 runs from the conserved cysteine through the conserved F or W. Fields, in order: clone size, V gene, CDR3 protein. The listing skips clone size in some rows; elsewhere it reads once, few, many or a size class.

abundance: -; v_gene: TRBV7-2; CDR3aa: CASSLGWSNQPQHF
abundance: once; v_gene: TRBV6-1; CDR3aa: CASSESSGGAFEQFF
abundance: -; v_gene: TRBV29-1; CDR3aa: CSVESSGGANEKLFF
abundance: -; v_gene: TRBV5-1; CDR3aa: CASSPQSGVVDTQYF
abundance: -; v_gene: TRBV6-6; CDR3aa: CASSSGTPAGEQYF
abundance: -; v_gene: TRBV27; CDR3aa: CASSFLDRDSYNEQFF
abundance: -; v_gene: TRBV9; CDR3aa: CASSGISGGNSGYTF
abundance: -; v_gene: TRBV30; CDR3aa: CAWRESIGTVPNGYTF
abundance: -; v_gene: TRBV29-1; CDR3aa: CSEGGQGETQYF
abundance: -; v_gene: TRBV5-4; CDR3aa: CASSLDRDDEQFF